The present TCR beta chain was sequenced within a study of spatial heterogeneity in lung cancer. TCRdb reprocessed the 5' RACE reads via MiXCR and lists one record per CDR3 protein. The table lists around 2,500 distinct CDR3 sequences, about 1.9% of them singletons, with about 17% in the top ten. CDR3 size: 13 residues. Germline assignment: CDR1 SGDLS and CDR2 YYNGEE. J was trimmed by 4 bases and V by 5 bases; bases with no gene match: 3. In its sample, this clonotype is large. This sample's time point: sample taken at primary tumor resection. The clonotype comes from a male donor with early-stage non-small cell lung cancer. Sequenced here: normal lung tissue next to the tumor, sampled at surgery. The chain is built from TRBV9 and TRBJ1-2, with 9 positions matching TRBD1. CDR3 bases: TGTGCCAGCAGTCTGACAGGGGGCTATGGCTACACCTTC. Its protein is CASSLTGGYGYTF.